The entry that follows covers one T cell receptor (beta chain) sequence. Produced via immunoSEQ multiplex PCR; TCRdb's table is partial and in-frame only. Of more than 95,000 clones detected, approximately 84% appear once; the ten largest clones hold 7.5%. The ends were cut back, 5 bases at V and 0 bases at J, with 13 bases in the middle. Germline lookup yields CDR1 SNHLY and CDR2 FYNNEI. The CDR3 sequence is 15 residues long. This record belongs to a study of blood T cell repertoires in COVID-19. This TCR was recovered from a man in his 70s with active or convalescent COVID-19. Sequencing was performed on peripheral blood. The gene calls are TRBV2 and TRBJ1-1; D perhaps matches TRBD1 (6 bases). The CDR3 region is CASSPEGDMNTEAFF. The DNA of the CDR3 is TGTGCCAGCAGTCCCGAAGGGGACATGAACACTGAAGCTTTCTTT.